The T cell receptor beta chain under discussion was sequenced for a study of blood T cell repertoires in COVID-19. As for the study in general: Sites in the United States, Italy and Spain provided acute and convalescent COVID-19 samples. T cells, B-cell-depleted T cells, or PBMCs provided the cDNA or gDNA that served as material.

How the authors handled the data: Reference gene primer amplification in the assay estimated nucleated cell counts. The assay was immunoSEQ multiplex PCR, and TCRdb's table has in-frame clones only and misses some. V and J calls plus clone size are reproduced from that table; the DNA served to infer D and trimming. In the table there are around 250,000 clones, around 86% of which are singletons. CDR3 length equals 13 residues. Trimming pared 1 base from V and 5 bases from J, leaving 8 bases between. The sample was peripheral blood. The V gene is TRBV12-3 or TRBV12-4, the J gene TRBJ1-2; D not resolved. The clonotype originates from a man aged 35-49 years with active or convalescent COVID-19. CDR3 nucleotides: TGTGCCAGCAGTTTAGGCGGCCTGTATGGCTACACCTTC. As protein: CASSLGGLYGYTF.